This T cell receptor beta chain was recovered during a study of shared clonotypes between healthy human individuals. Study observations and caveats: The genetic and exposure-history diversity represented was limited by few donors.

Comments on this clone: Its antigen is undetermined.

The protocol was immunoSEQ multiplex PCR, while the TCRdb copy is restricted to in-frame clones and leaves out a portion. The table lists 530,000 or so clones, roughly 79% of them singletons. This CDR3 has 13 residues. The germline V and J ends were trimmed by 3 bases and 5 bases, with 7 bases remaining between them. Looked up from germline, CDR1 is SEHNR and CDR2 is FQNEAQ (reference sequence). The specimen was PBMCs. This sequence joins TRBV7-9 and TRBJ1-4; D not resolved. The TCR sequence derives from a woman aged 40 to 50 in good health. Some clones in this sample may be carry-over from other donors' samples. DNA for the CDR3: TGTGCCAGCAGCTTTCGGACGAATGAAAAACTGTTTTTT. Encoded protein: CASSFRTNEKLFF.